The sequence of this TCR beta chain was determined in a study of blood T cell repertoires in COVID-19. Background on the study: Donors in the United States, Italy and Spain gave samples during acute or convalescent COVID-19.

Enrolled through a virtual design, the participants were between roughly 18 and 100 years of age and came from some 25 US areas. Each participant's cohort was designated according to participant-reported clinical history. Participants in the exposed group had met a COVID-19 case in the 2 weeks before joining the study. Sequencing was performed with immunoSEQ multiplex PCR; in TCRdb, only in-frame clones are kept and a portion is missing. The sample carries around 200,000 clones, less than 90% recorded once. The CDR3 covers 11 residues. Germline trimming cut 6 bases from V and 7 bases from J; bases unmatched to any gene: 4. The germline V gene has CDR1 DFQATT and CDR2 SNEGSKA (reference sequence).

The clonotype comes from a woman aged 25-40 years who had been exposed to COVID-19. The chain carries TRBV20-1 and TRBJ2-5; TRBD2 matches 8 bases. The sequencing sample was made of PBMCs or T cells enriched from blood (not recorded which). The CDR3 reads CSARGEGTQYF. The CDR3 DNA follows: TGCAGTGCGCGGGGGGAGGGGACCCAGTACTTC.